These T cell receptor beta chains were read from a single sample in a study of human CD4 T cells and Enterobacteriaceae. Generated by immunoSEQ multiplex PCR, the TCRdb table keeps only in-frame clones and is missing some. Among tens of thousands of clones listed, 80% to 90% were seen once. The sample consisted of memory CD4+ T cells from blood. The receptors were gathered from a human donor in good health. The CDR3 runs from the conserved cysteine through the conserved F or W. A D gene is named only where the DNA matches it firmly. Expanded clones get a size class; other rows say once, few or many, or leave the size out.

CDR3aa: CAWSRPGGTNEKLFF; CDR3nt: TGTGCCTGGAGTCGTCCGGGGGGGACTAATGAAAAACTGTTTTTT; v_gene: TRBV30; j_gene: TRBJ1-4; d_gene: NA; abundance: NA
CDR3aa: CASSELHEQYF; CDR3nt: TGTGCCAGCAGTGAACTGCACGAGCAGTACTTC; v_gene: TRBV6-5; j_gene: TRBJ2-7; d_gene: NA; abundance: NA
CDR3aa: CASRGALGPQHF; CDR3nt: TGTGCCAGCAGGGGGGCTTTGGGGCCCCAGCATTTT; v_gene: TRBV2; j_gene: TRBJ1-5; d_gene: NA; abundance: once
CDR3aa: CASSQETGQVGIRNTIYF; CDR3nt: TGCGCCAGCAGCCAAGAAACGGGGCAGGTGGGGATAAGAAACACCATATATTTT; v_gene: TRBV4-1; j_gene: TRBJ1-3; d_gene: NA; abundance: NA
CDR3aa: CASSLRGGRDTQYF; CDR3nt: TGTGCCAGCAGCTTGCGGGGGGGCCGCGATACGCAGTATTTT; v_gene: TRBV11-2; j_gene: TRBJ2-3; d_gene: TRBD2; abundance: NA
CDR3aa: CASRTGVRSPLHF; CDR3nt: TGTGCCAGCAGGACTGGAGTACGTTCACCCCTCCACTTT; v_gene: TRBV25-1; j_gene: TRBJ1-6; d_gene: NA; abundance: NA
CDR3aa: CAWSVGGINQPQHF; CDR3nt: TGTGCCTGGAGTGTGGGCGGAATCAATCAGCCCCAGCATTTT; v_gene: TRBV30; j_gene: TRBJ1-5; d_gene: NA; abundance: medium-sized
CDR3aa: CASSPKAHNTEAFF; CDR3nt: TGTGCCAGCAGTCCTAAGGCGCACAACACTGAAGCTTTCTTT; v_gene: TRBV28; j_gene: TRBJ1-1; d_gene: NA; abundance: few
CDR3aa: CASSVALGVGTGELFF; CDR3nt: TGTGCCAGCAGCGTAGCTCTGGGTGTGGGCACCGGGGAGCTGTTTTTT; v_gene: TRBV9; j_gene: TRBJ2-2; d_gene: NA; abundance: NA
CDR3aa: CASSLTGTYNSPLHF; CDR3nt: TGTGCCAGCAGCTTGACAGGGACTTATAATTCACCCCTCCACTTT; v_gene: TRBV6-1; j_gene: TRBJ1-6; d_gene: TRBD1; abundance: once
CDR3aa: CASSASGIRTDTQYF; CDR3nt: TGTGCCAGCAGCGCTAGCGGCATACGCACAGATACGCAGTATTTT; v_gene: TRBV9; j_gene: TRBJ2-3; d_gene: TRBD2; abundance: once
CDR3aa: CASGAGTVNTEAFF; CDR3nt: TGCGCCAGCGGCGCCGGGACGGTGAACACTGAAGCTTTCTTT; v_gene: TRBV5-1; j_gene: TRBJ1-1; d_gene: NA; abundance: few
CDR3aa: CASSRATEEKLFF; CDR3nt: TGTGCCAGCAGCCGGGCCACAGAAGAAAAACTGTTTTTT; v_gene: TRBV5-5; j_gene: TRBJ1-4; d_gene: NA; abundance: few
CDR3aa: CASSQAPTGGTEAFF; CDR3nt: TGCGCCAGCAGCCAAGCTCCGACAGGGGGCACTGAAGCTTTCTTT; v_gene: TRBV4-1; j_gene: TRBJ1-1; d_gene: TRBD1; abundance: NA
CDR3aa: CASSQGLSRSSGYTF; CDR3nt: TGTGCCAGCAGCCAGGGGCTGTCAAGGTCGAGTGGCTACACCTTC; v_gene: TRBV4-2; j_gene: TRBJ1-2; d_gene: NA; abundance: NA
CDR3aa: CASSYKGVMHEKLFF; CDR3nt: TGTGCCAGCAGTTACAAGGGGGTGATGCATGAAAAACTGTTTTTT; v_gene: TRBV6-7; j_gene: TRBJ1-4; d_gene: NA; abundance: NA
CDR3aa: CAISASSGTINGQETQYF; CDR3nt: TGTGCCATCAGCGCATCGAGCGGGACTATCAATGGGCAAGAGACCCAGTACTTC; v_gene: TRBV10-3; j_gene: TRBJ2-5; d_gene: TRBD2; abundance: few
CDR3aa: CASSRQSGYSTHLPQHF; CDR3nt: TGTGCCAGCAGTCGCCAATCGGGATACAGCACCCATCTGCCCCAGCATTTT; v_gene: TRBV2; j_gene: TRBJ1-5; d_gene: NA; abundance: NA
CDR3aa: CASSPQGSYQPQHF; CDR3nt: TGTGCCAGCAGCCCACAGGGTTCATATCAGCCCCAGCATTTT; v_gene: TRBV2; j_gene: TRBJ1-5; d_gene: NA; abundance: NA
CDR3aa: CASSDHGSYNSPLHF; CDR3nt: TGTGCCAGCAGTGATCACGGATCCTATAATTCACCCCTCCACTTT; v_gene: TRBV6-1; j_gene: TRBJ1-6; d_gene: NA; abundance: NA
CDR3aa: CASSFSGSSGNTIYF; CDR3nt: TGTGCCAGCAGTTTCTCAGGGAGCTCTGGAAACACCATATATTTT; v_gene: TRBV28; j_gene: TRBJ1-3; d_gene: NA; abundance: NA
CDR3aa: CASSLNRQRHNSPLHF; CDR3nt: TGTGCCAGCAGCTTGAACCGACAGCGGCATAATTCACCCCTCCACTTT; v_gene: TRBV5-6; j_gene: TRBJ1-6; d_gene: NA; abundance: NA
CDR3aa: CARSAPGTSVNTGELFF; CDR3nt: TGCGCCAGGAGTGCCCCGGGGACTAGCGTGAACACCGGGGAGCTGTTTTTT; v_gene: TRBV23-1; j_gene: TRBJ2-2; d_gene: TRBD2; abundance: NA
CDR3aa: CASRRGEGGRSGELFF; CDR3nt: TGTGCCAGCAGAAGGGGTGAGGGGGGGCGTTCGGGGGAGCTGTTTTTT; v_gene: TRBV27; j_gene: TRBJ2-2; d_gene: NA; abundance: NA
CDR3aa: CASSLRGKQPQHF; CDR3nt: TGTGCCAGCAGCTTAAGGGGGAAACAGCCCCAGCATTTT; v_gene: TRBV7-8; j_gene: TRBJ1-5; d_gene: NA; abundance: NA
CDR3aa: CASSATGTTNYGYTF; CDR3nt: TGTGCCAGTAGTGCCACCGGGACTACCAACTATGGCTACACCTTC; v_gene: TRBV19; j_gene: TRBJ1-2; d_gene: NA; abundance: NA
CDR3aa: CACSTGGSGNTIYF; CDR3nt: TGTGCCTGCAGCACAGGGGGCTCTGGAAACACCATATATTTT; v_gene: TRBV30; j_gene: TRBJ1-3; d_gene: TRBD1; abundance: few
CDR3aa: CASSPAGGYSGNTIYF; CDR3nt: TGTGCCAGCTCACCAGCTGGGGGGTACTCTGGAAACACCATATATTTT; v_gene: TRBV18; j_gene: TRBJ1-3; d_gene: NA; abundance: NA
CDR3aa: CASSDIGVAANEQFF; CDR3nt: TGCGCCAGCAGTGATATAGGGGTGGCGGCCAATGAGCAGTTCTTC; v_gene: TRBV10-1; j_gene: TRBJ2-1; d_gene: NA; abundance: NA
CDR3aa: CASSSSVNRDYNEQFF; CDR3nt: TGTGCCAGCAGCTCGTCCGTGAACAGGGACTACAATGAGCAGTTCTTC; v_gene: TRBV7-6; j_gene: TRBJ2-1; d_gene: NA; abundance: once
CDR3aa: CASSYGQANSPLHF; CDR3nt: TGTGCCAGCAGTTACGGACAGGCCAATTCACCCCTCCACTTT; v_gene: TRBV6-6; j_gene: TRBJ1-6; d_gene: TRBD1; abundance: once
CDR3aa: CASSLQAISNQPQHF; CDR3nt: TGTGCCAGCAGTTTACAGGCAATTAGCAATCAGCCCCAGCATTTT; v_gene: TRBV6-1; j_gene: TRBJ1-5; d_gene: NA; abundance: NA
CDR3aa: CASSIGGGRGYPSGANVLTF; CDR3nt: TGTGCCAGTAGTATAGGAGGGGGCAGGGGGTACCCCTCTGGGGCCAACGTCCTGACTTTC; v_gene: TRBV19; j_gene: TRBJ2-6; d_gene: TRBD1; abundance: few
CDR3aa: CASTQPRPPPGELFF; CDR3nt: TGCGCCAGCACCCAGCCGCGGCCCCCCCCCGGGGAGCTGTTTTTT; v_gene: TRBV10-2; j_gene: TRBJ2-2; d_gene: NA; abundance: few
CDR3aa: CASSLWDRGGAGELFF; CDR3nt: TGTGCCAGCAGCTTGTGGGACAGGGGAGGGGCCGGGGAGCTGTTTTTT; v_gene: TRBV5-4; j_gene: TRBJ2-2; d_gene: TRBD1; abundance: NA
CDR3aa: CASRGSNQPQHF; CDR3nt: TGTGCCAGTCGGGGGTCAAATCAGCCCCAGCATTTT; v_gene: TRBV28; j_gene: TRBJ1-5; d_gene: NA; abundance: NA
CDR3aa: CASSRTEETQYF; CDR3nt: TGTGCCAGCTCACGAACAGAAGAGACCCAGTACTTC; v_gene: TRBV18; j_gene: TRBJ2-5; d_gene: NA; abundance: NA
CDR3aa: CASSSPRLAAISSTDTQYF; CDR3nt: TGTGCCAGCAGCTCCCCAAGACTAGCGGCGATCTCTAGCACAGATACGCAGTATTTT; v_gene: TRBV7-2; j_gene: TRBJ2-3; d_gene: TRBD2; abundance: NA
CDR3aa: CAISQPFTGVLSYEQYF; CDR3nt: TGTGCCATCAGTCAACCATTCACAGGGGTCCTCTCCTACGAGCAGTACTTC; v_gene: TRBV10-3; j_gene: TRBJ2-7; d_gene: TRBD1; abundance: NA
CDR3aa: CASTLGGYREQYF; CDR3nt: TGTGCCAGCACCTTAGGGGGATATAGGGAGCAGTACTTC; v_gene: TRBV7-2; j_gene: TRBJ2-7; d_gene: NA; abundance: NA
CDR3aa: CASSPAPGVGEQYF; CDR3nt: TGTGCCAGCTCACCAGCCCCCGGGGTTGGCGAGCAGTACTTC; v_gene: TRBV18; j_gene: TRBJ2-7; d_gene: NA; abundance: few
CDR3aa: CASSQDRGLAGTTSDTQYF; CDR3nt: TGTGCCAGCAGCCAAGATCGGGGACTAGCGGGGACCACAAGTGATACGCAGTATTTT; v_gene: TRBV14; j_gene: TRBJ2-3; d_gene: TRBD2; abundance: NA
CDR3aa: CAISRQGSTDTQYF; CDR3nt: TGTGCCATCAGTAGACAGGGTAGTACAGATACGCAGTATTTT; v_gene: TRBV10-3; j_gene: TRBJ2-3; d_gene: TRBD1; abundance: NA
CDR3aa: CASSKLGHIGNQPQHF; CDR3nt: TGTGCCAGCAGCAAACTCGGGCATATTGGCAATCAGCCCCAGCATTTT; v_gene: TRBV21-1; j_gene: TRBJ1-5; d_gene: NA; abundance: NA
CDR3aa: CASSPDGGLTETQYF; CDR3nt: TGCGCCAGCAGCCCCGACGGGGGGCTAACGGAGACCCAGTACTTC; v_gene: TRBV5-1; j_gene: TRBJ2-5; d_gene: NA; abundance: NA
CDR3aa: CASKPRPGTGERGTEAFF; CDR3nt: TGTGCCAGCAAACCTAGGCCGGGCACAGGGGAAAGGGGAACTGAAGCTTTCTTT; v_gene: TRBV27; j_gene: TRBJ1-1; d_gene: TRBD1; abundance: once
CDR3aa: CASSFDLAANEQFF; CDR3nt: TGTGCCAGCAGTTTTGACCTCGCGGCCAATGAGCAGTTCTTC; v_gene: TRBV28; j_gene: TRBJ2-1; d_gene: NA; abundance: NA
CDR3aa: CASSPTGVSEKLFF; CDR3nt: TGTGCCAGCAGCCCTACCGGGGTGAGTGAAAAACTGTTTTTT; v_gene: TRBV4-2; j_gene: TRBJ1-4; d_gene: NA; abundance: NA
CDR3aa: CASSISRGLMNTEAFF; CDR3nt: TGTGCCAGCAGCATATCGCGGGGACTGATGAACACTGAAGCTTTCTTT; v_gene: TRBV5-8; j_gene: TRBJ1-1; d_gene: NA; abundance: NA
CDR3aa: CASSHTASYEQYF; CDR3nt: TGTGCCAGCAGCCACACAGCTTCCTACGAGCAGTACTTC; v_gene: TRBV7-9; j_gene: TRBJ2-7; d_gene: NA; abundance: NA
CDR3aa: CASRGTGADGYTF; CDR3nt: TGTGCCAGCAGAGGAACAGGGGCGGATGGCTACACCTTC; v_gene: TRBV6-5; j_gene: TRBJ1-2; d_gene: TRBD1; abundance: NA